This entry lists 9 T cell receptor beta chains sequenced from one sample in a study of PD-1 blockade in classical Hodgkin lymphoma (dated by TCRdb to between 2020 and 2021). Receptor amplification or capture employed the immunoSEQ multiplex PCR assay. TCRdb stores this immuneACCESS table with in-frame sequences only. Part of the clones is absent; in the studies checked, under half of the shortfall reflects unresolved V genes, and no reason is known for the rest. The sample table records approximately 29,000 clones; less than 80% of these occur just once. The ten most abundant clones make up roughly 0.57% of the sample. Reading the label with the study, this specimen's time point is: cycle 4 day 1 (C4D1), after more than five weeks of nivolumab. All trial patients had relapsed after autologous stem cell transplantation, with cohorts A, B and C differing in prior brentuximab vedotin exposure. Magnetic negative selection with a Miltenyi CD4+ T cell isolation kit was used to purify CD4+ T cells from thawed PBMCs.

The sample in question was CD4+ T cells from blood, obtained before the fourth cycle of nivolumab. The source of these receptors is a human donor with classical Hodgkin lymphoma.

The rearrangement links TRBV5-4 to TRBJ2-1; 12 nucleotides agree with TRBD2. Trimming at V came to 4 bases and at J to 7 bases, leaving 6 bases not matched to a gene. Per germline, CDR1 SGHNT and CDR2 YYREEE (reference sequence). The length of the CDR3 is 15 residues. CDR3 sequence (DNA): TGTGCCAGCAGCAGGACTAGCGGGAATCAAAATGAGCAGTTCTTC. This translates into CASSRTSGNQNEQFF.

This sequence joins TRBV28 and TRBJ2-6; D is uncertain. Trimming removed 7 bases from V and 4 bases from J, with 14 bases in between. Germline loops: CDR1 MDHEN, CDR2 SYDVKM. The CDR3 consists of 15 residues. Here the CDR3 reads CASTSWASGANVLTF. In DNA form, the CDR3 reads TGTGCCAGCACCTCGTGGGCGTCGGGGGCCAACGTCCTGACTTTC.

The CDR3 DNA sequence: TGCAGCGCCTTTTCGGGGTTCGGAAACACCATATATTTT. The encoded protein is CSAFSGFGNTIYF. The chain links TRBV29-1 to TRBJ1-3; D is unresolved. V lost 7 bases, J lost 4 bases, and 14 bases lay in between. The CDR3 is made up of 13 amino acids. Germline CDR1 is SQVTM and CDR2 is ANQGSEA. Full variable domain (remainder filled in from reference TRBV29-1 and TRBJ1-3): SAVISQKPSRDICQRGTSLTIQCQVDSQVTMMFWYRQQPGQSLTLIATANQGSEATYESGFVIDKFPISRPNLTFSTLTVSNMSPEDSSIYLCSAFSGFGNTIYFGEGSWLTVV.

V usage is TRBV5-1 and J usage is TRBJ2-4; possibly TRBD1 or TRBD2 for D (5 bases each). This CDR3 region has 16 residues. Germline V gene lookup returns CDR1 SGHRS and CDR2 YFSETQ. The germline V and J ends were trimmed by 6 bases and 2 bases, with 18 bases remaining between them. The CDR3 loop reads CASTFGQTGTKNIQYF. Written as DNA, the CDR3 is TGCGCCAGCACCTTCGGACAAACGGGGACCAAAAACATTCAGTACTTC.

The chain joins TRBV19 to TRBJ1-5, with D unclear. Germline loops: CDR1 LNHDA, CDR2 SQIVND (reference sequence). This CDR3 contains 12 residues. The V end lost 3 bases, the J end lost 3 bases, and 3 bases lay between the germline ends. CDR3 sequence: CASSMTNQPQHF. CDR3 bases: TGTGCCAGTAGTATGACCAATCAGCCCCAGCATTTT. Drawing the rest from reference TRBV19 and TRBJ1-5, the complete variable domain is DGGITQSPKYLFRKEGQNVTLSCEQNLNHDAMYWYRQDPGQGLRLIYYSQIVNDFQKGDIAEGYSVSREKKESFPLTVTSAQKNPTAFYLCASSMTNQPQHFGDGTRLSIL.

The chain joins TRBV7-2 to TRBJ1-1; possible D gene TRBD1, 5 bases. This CDR3 is built from 16 residues. The V and J ends lost 2 bases and 5 bases respectively, with 18 bases between them. In germline, CDR1 is SGHTA, CDR2 FQGNSA. Written as DNA, the CDR3 is TGTGCCAGCAGCTTAAGGTGGCAGGGATTATCGACTGAAGCTTTCTTT. Its translation is CASSLRWQGLSTEAFF.

V gene TRBV7-3 combines with J gene TRBJ2-7; TRBD1 might be the D (5 bases). The CDR3 is 13 amino acids. V lost 3 bases and J 6 bases, leaving 12 bases between the germline ends. Germline V gives CDR1 SGHTA, CDR2 FQGTGA. The CDR3 DNA reads TGTGCCAGCAGCTTTCAGGGTGGTTCCGAGCAGTACTTC. Translated: CASSFQGGSEQYF. Combining the CDR3 with reference TRBV7-3 and TRBJ2-7 gives the whole variable domain GAGVSQTPSNKVTEKGKYVELRCDPISGHTALYWYRQSLGQGPEFLIYFQGTGAADDSGLPNDRFFAVRPEGSVSTLKIQRTERGDSAVYLCASSFQGGSEQYFGPGTRLTVT.

The CDR3 coding sequence is TGTGCCAGCTCACCTACAGGGGACAAGTACTATGGCTACACCTTC. This gives the protein CASSPTGDKYYGYTF. The chain recombines TRBV18 with TRBJ1-2; 7 nucleotides line up with TRBD1. CDR3 length: 15 residues. Germline CDR1 is KGHSH and CDR2 is LQKENI. V trimming: 3 bases; J trimming: 3 bases; junction bases outside the gene matches: 7.

This rearrangement joins TRBV6-6 to TRBJ2-7, with TRBD1 matching over 7 bases. Germline CDR1 MNHNY, CDR2 SVGAGI (reference sequence). The V gene end was trimmed by 6 bases and the J gene end by 5 bases; junction bases not matched to a gene: 10. This CDR3 is built from 14 residues. The CDR3 loop reads CASSPDRVGHEQYF. In DNA form, the CDR3 reads TGTGCCAGCAGCCCCGACAGGGTTGGGCACGAGCAGTACTTC.